This T cell receptor (beta chain) emerged from a study of OX40 agonist ivuxolimab in advanced cancers. With regard to the full study: Ivuxolimab was an agonistic, fully human IgG2 monoclonal antibody directed against OX40 (CD134), a costimulatory receptor. The monotherapy dose-escalation portion (N of about 50 patients) of the phase I ivuxolimab trial is reported in the paper. Prior anti-PD-1, anti-PD-L1 or anti-CTLA-4 therapy was permitted, and about two fifths of dose-escalation patients had received checkpoint inhibitors. Partial responses occurred in three dose-escalation patients: two with cutaneous melanoma and one with hepatocellular carcinoma. Peripheral TCRbeta sequencing aimed to test whether ivuxolimab altered TCR sequence diversity and caused clonal T-cell expansion. Of the approximately 50 dose-escalation patients, hepatocellular carcinoma was present in around 19, melanoma in some 15, renal cell carcinoma in 9 and head and neck cancer in 9. The dose-escalation cohort was approximately 83% male with a mean age of about 65 years, ranging from roughly 20 to 80. Intravenous ivuxolimab was administered to patients every 2 weeks at six dose levels: 0.01, 0.1, 0.3, 1.5, 3 and 10 mg/kg. Results the study describes overall, beyond this receptor: In the 0.1-3.0 mg/kg groups, partial responders were among the patients with the lowest normalized peripheral clonal expansion, particularly in CD8+ T cells. Low levels of normalized T-cell clonal expansion were also seen in some nonresponding patients. After ivuxolimab, more expanded clones were found on average in CD8+ T cells than in CD4+ T cells. The antigen specificity of the peripheral T cells that underwent clonal expansion was not determined. At doses from 0.1 to 3.0 mg/kg, clonal expansion was seen in both CD4+ and CD8+ blood T cells between baseline and week 6.

Turning to this clone: Its antigen is still unknown. Base qualities were left out, and no much larger clone turns up one base away.

CDR1 and CDR2, looked up from the germline V gene, are ENHRY and SYGVKD. V drops 0 bases and J drops 2 bases, leaving 9 bases in between. CDR3 length: 15 amino acids, cysteine to phenylalanine. The sequence is cut down to CDR3 DNA, 45 bases in frame from base 1. Patients with a history of autoimmune disease or receiving systemic immunosuppression were excluded from the trial. Peripheral blood for TCR sequencing was collected from all dose cohorts at baseline, on cycle 4 day 1, and on cycle 7 day 1. Samples came from an open-label, multicenter, first-in-human phase I dose-escalation trial of ivuxolimab. Adults with locally advanced or metastatic melanoma, renal cell carcinoma, hepatocellular carcinoma or head and neck squamous cell carcinoma were enrolled in the trial. Before TCR sequencing, CD4+ T cells and CD8+ T cells from peripheral blood were sorted into separate populations. Genomic DNA was isolated from the sorted cells so that the TCRbeta CDR3 region could be sequenced. The immunoSEQ Assay was used for sequencing of TCRbeta CDR3 regions. This is the immuneACCESS table as TCRdb keeps it, with only in-frame sequences that have V and J called. A part of the clones is gone; compared with another copy, unresolved V genes explain less than half, and the rest is unexplained. Across this sample there are 74,000 or so clones, with about 90% seen only once. Together, the top ten hold more than 1.5% of the sample.

This TCR derives from an adult with an advanced solid tumor such as melanoma, head and neck, liver or kidney cancer. The rearranged chain carries TRBV10-3 and TRBJ2-3, with the D gene not clear enough to name. Sequencing used CD4+ or CD8+ T cells sorted from blood, obtained in a trial of the OX40 agonist ivuxolimab. CDR3 sequence: CAISESERPTDTQYF. The DNA sequence reads TGTGCCATCAGTGAGTCGGAGCGCCCCACAGATACGCAGTATTTT.